Below, 9 T cell receptor beta chains from the same sample are listed, as sequenced in a study of blood T cell repertoires in COVID-19. Some clones are missing from TCRdb's copy, which holds only in-frame ones; the method was immunoSEQ multiplex PCR. The sample has 380,000 or so clones, 88% seen once. Sample: PBMCs or T cells enriched from blood (not recorded which). These receptors came from a woman aged 25 to 45 with acute COVID-19.

The chain recombines TRBV15 with TRBJ1-1; D gene unclear. Germline CDR1 and CDR2: LNHNV and YYDKDF (reference sequence). CDR3 length: 14 amino acids. V lost 0 bases, J lost 6 bases, and 11 bases lay in between. CDR3 sequence (DNA): TGTGCCACCAGCAGAGATCAGGTGGCGCCTGAAGCTTTCTTT. This codes for CATSRDQVAPEAFF.

The chain uses TRBV2 and TRBJ2-7, with D perhaps TRBD1 (7 bases). V lost 0 bases and J 7 bases, leaving 13 bases between the germline ends. The CDR3 has 14 amino acids. Germline V gene lookup returns CDR1 SNHLY and CDR2 FYNNEI. The CDR3 loop reads CASSEAGGAGEQYF. CDR3 nucleotide sequence: TGTGCCAGCAGTGAAGCAGGGGGCGCGGGGGAGCAGTACTTC.

V gene TRBV11-1 combines with J gene TRBJ2-2, with TRBD1 matching over 10 bases. With V trimmed by 5 bases and J by 4 bases, 4 bases remained unmatched. Per the germline V gene, CDR1 is SGHAT and CDR2 is FQDESV (reference sequence). This CDR3 is 15 amino acids long. The CDR3 loop is CASSPGQGVTGELFF. The CDR3 nucleotides are TGTGCCAGCAGCCCTGGACAGGGGGTCACCGGGGAGCTGTTTTTT.

The chain carries TRBV7-3 and TRBJ2-7; possibly TRBD1 for D (5 bases). V dropped 2 bases and J dropped 2 bases, with 10 bases sitting between them. Per the germline V gene, CDR1 is SGHTA and CDR2 is FQGTGA. The CDR3 has 14 residues. CDR3 bases: TGTGCCAGCAGCTTATCGCAGGGAACCTACGAGCAGTACTTC. Translation gives CASSLSQGTYEQYF.

The chain has TRBV5-1 and TRBJ1-1, with a weak D call TRBD1 (6 bases). This CDR3 region has 14 residues. Looked up from germline, CDR1 is SGHRS and CDR2 is YFSETQ. V lost 3 bases to trimming and J lost 7 bases, with 16 bases between them. This CDR3 is CASSSGDNRLEAFF. In DNA form, the CDR3 reads TGCGCCAGCAGCTCCGGGGACAACCGCCTTGAAGCTTTCTTT. Variable domain in full (rest from reference TRBV5-1 and TRBJ1-1): KAGVTQTPRYLIKTRGQQVTLSCSPISGHRSVSWYQQTPGQGLQFLFEYFSETQRNKGNFPGRFSGRQFSNSRSEMNVSTLELGDSALYLCASSSGDNRLEAFFGQGTRLTVV.

V gene TRBV10-2 combines with J gene TRBJ1-2; TRBD1 matches 7 bases. The trim removed 2 bases at V and 7 bases at J, leaving 10 bases unmatched. Germline CDR1 reads WSHSY; CDR2 reads SAAADI. The length of the CDR3 is 15 residues. The CDR3 DNA is TGCGCCAGCAGTGAGGCACAGGGGACCCAGGGTGGCTACACCTTC. It codes for CASSEAQGTQGGYTF.

J is TRBJ2-3 and V is TRBV18, with 9 bases fitting TRBD2. This CDR3 has 17 residues. V lost 6 bases to trimming and J lost 2 bases; unmatched junction nucleotides: 12. The germline V gene encodes CDR1 KGHSH and CDR2 LQKENI. CDR3 region: CASSAIVGLALTDTQYF. For the CDR3, the DNA is TGTGCCAGCTCCGCCATTGTAGGACTAGCGCTCACAGATACGCAGTATTTT.

This clone was seen a few times. For the CDR3, the DNA is TGTGCCAGCAGTTTTGTCGGCAGCGGTGGGAAGTCCCAGCATTTT. This translates into CASSFVGSGGKSQHF. The gene calls are TRBV28 and TRBJ1-5; no clear D gene. CDR3 length: 15 residues. Trimming took 3 bases from V and 11 from J, leaving 20 bases between them. The germline gives CDR1 MDHEN, CDR2 SYDVKM. Based on the CDR3 plus reference TRBV28 and TRBJ1-5, the full variable domain is DVKVTQSSRYLVKRTGEKVFLECVQDMDHENMFWYRQDPGLGLRLIYFSYDVKMKEKGDIPEGYSVSREKKERFSLILESASTNQTSMYLCASSFVGSGGKSQHFGDGTRLSIL.

The J gene is TRBJ2-7, the V gene TRBV27; a weak D match, TRBD1 (7 bases). CDR3 length equals 16 residues. V was trimmed by 5 bases and J by 0 bases, leaving 17 bases between them. Germline values: CDR1 MNHEY, CDR2 SMNVEV (reference sequence). The CDR3 loop reads CASSRGPGGSSYEQYF. CDR3 in DNA: TGTGCCAGCAGTAGGGGGCCAGGGGGGAGCTCCTACGAGCAGTACTTC.